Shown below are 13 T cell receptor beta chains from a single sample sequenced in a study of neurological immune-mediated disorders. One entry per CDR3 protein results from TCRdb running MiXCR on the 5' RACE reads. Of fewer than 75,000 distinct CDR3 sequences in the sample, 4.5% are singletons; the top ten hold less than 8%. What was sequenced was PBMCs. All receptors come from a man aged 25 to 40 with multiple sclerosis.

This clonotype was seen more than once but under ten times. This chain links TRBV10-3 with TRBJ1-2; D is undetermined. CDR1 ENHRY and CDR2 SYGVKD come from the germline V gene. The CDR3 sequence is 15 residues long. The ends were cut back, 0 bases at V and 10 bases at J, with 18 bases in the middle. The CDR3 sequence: CAISESMGFQALYTF. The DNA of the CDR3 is TGTGCCATCAGTGAGTCGATGGGGTTTCAGGCGCTCTACACCTTC.

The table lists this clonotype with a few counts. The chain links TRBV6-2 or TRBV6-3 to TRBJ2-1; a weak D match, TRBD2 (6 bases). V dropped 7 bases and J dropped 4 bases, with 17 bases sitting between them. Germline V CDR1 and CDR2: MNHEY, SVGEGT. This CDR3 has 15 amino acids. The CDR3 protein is CASTPGLVVYNEQFF. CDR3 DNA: TGTGCCAGCACCCCGGGACTCGTGGTATACAATGAGCAGTTCTTC.

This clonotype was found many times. The CDR3 reads CASSLDSLRTGELFF. As DNA, the CDR3 is TGTGCCAGCAGCTTGGACAGCTTACGTACCGGGGAGCTGTTTTTT. The rearrangement joins TRBV5-6 to TRBJ2-2, with D unclear. The ends were cut back, 0 bases at V and 5 bases at J, with 11 bases in the middle. The germline CDR1 and CDR2 sequences are SGHDT and YYEEEE. This CDR3 contains 15 residues.

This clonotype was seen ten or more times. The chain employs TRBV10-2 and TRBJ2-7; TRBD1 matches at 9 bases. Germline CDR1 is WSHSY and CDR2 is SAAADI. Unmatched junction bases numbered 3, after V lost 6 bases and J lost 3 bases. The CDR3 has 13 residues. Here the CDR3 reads CASSGDRVYEQYF. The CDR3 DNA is TGCGCCAGCAGCGGGGACAGGGTCTACGAGCAGTACTTC.

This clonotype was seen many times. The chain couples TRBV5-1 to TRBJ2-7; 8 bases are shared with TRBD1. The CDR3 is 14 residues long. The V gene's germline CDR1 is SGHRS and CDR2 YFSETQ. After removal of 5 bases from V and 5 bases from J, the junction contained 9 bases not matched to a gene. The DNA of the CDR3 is TGCGCCAGCAGTCCCGGACAGGGCGCCCACGAGCAGTACTTC. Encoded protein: CASSPGQGAHEQYF.

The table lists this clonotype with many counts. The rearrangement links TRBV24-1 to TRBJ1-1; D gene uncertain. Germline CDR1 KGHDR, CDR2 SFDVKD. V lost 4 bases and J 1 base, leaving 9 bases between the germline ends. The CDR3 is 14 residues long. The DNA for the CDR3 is TGTGCCACCAGTGACTCACGGACGAACACTGAAGCTTTCTTT. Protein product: CATSDSRTNTEAFF.

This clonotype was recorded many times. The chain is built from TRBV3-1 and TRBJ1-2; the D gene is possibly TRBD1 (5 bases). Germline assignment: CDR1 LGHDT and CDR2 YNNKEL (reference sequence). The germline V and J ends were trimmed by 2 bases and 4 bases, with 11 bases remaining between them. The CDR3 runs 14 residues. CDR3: CASSQPGAGYGYTF. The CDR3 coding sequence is TGTGCCAGCAGCCAACCCGGGGCGGGCTATGGCTACACCTTC.

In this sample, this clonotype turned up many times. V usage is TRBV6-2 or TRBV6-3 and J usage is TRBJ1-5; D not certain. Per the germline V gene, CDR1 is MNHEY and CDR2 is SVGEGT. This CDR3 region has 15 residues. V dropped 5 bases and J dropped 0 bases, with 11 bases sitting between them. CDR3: CASSPYRYSNQPQHF. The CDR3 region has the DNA TGTGCCAGCAGTCCCTATAGATATAGCAATCAGCCCCAGCATTTT.

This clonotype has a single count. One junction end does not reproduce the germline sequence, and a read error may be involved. CDR3 region: CTSSHSLDDTQYF. Written as DNA, the CDR3 is TGTACCAGCAGCCACAGTCTGGATGATACGCAGTATTTT. The chain uses TRBV7-9 and TRBJ2-3, with no clear D. CDR3 length: 13 amino acids. Germline values: CDR1 SEHNR, CDR2 FQNEAQ (reference sequence). Filled out from reference TRBV7-9 and TRBJ2-3, the complete variable domain reads DTGVSQNPRHKITKRGQNVTFRCDPISEHNRLYWYRQTLGQGPEFLTYFQNEAQLEKSRLLSDRFSAERPKGSFSTLEIQRTEQGDSAMYLCTSSHSLDDTQYFGPGTRLTVL.

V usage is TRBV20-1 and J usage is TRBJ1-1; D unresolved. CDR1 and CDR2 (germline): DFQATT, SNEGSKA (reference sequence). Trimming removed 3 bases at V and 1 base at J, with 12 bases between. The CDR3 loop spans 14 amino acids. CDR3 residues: CSASPWERNTEAFF. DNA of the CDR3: TGCAGTGCTAGTCCCTGGGAAAGGAACACTGAAGCTTTCTTT.

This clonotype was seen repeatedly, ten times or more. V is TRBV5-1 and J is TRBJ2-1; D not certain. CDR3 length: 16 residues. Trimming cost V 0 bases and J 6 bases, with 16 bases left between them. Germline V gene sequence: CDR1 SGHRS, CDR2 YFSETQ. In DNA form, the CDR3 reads TGCGCCAGCAGCTTGGGGTTGCGGCTTCGGGTCAATGAGCAGTTCTTC. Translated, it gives CASSLGLRLRVNEQFF.

CDR3 sequence reads: CASSKRGRDTEAFF. CDR3 coding DNA: TGTGCCAGCAGTAAAAGGGGAAGGGACACTGAAGCTTTCTTT. The chain links TRBV12-3 or TRBV12-4 to TRBJ1-1, with D perhaps matching TRBD1 (5 bases). V dropped 5 bases and J dropped 3 bases, with 13 bases sitting between them. The CDR3 spans 14 residues.

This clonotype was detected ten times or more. For the CDR3, the DNA is TGCAGTGCTAGAAGTGTAGGTTGGGGTGAAAAACTGTTTTTT. It specifies CSARSVGWGEKLFF. The chain links TRBV20-1 to TRBJ1-4; D call uncertain. The V gene's germline CDR1 is DFQATT and CDR2 SNEGSKA (reference sequence). The CDR3 loop spans 14 amino acids. The V end was cut by 2 bases, the J end by 7 bases, with 14 bases between.